A single sample is the source of the 5 T cell receptor beta chains below, sequenced in a study of human T cells and chemical hapten exposure. This sample's time point: patch test 3, about 24 weeks after DPC sensitization. Treatment: therapeutic diphenylcyclopropenone sensitization with weekly scalp DPC. A single record per CDR3 protein comes from TCRdb applying MiXCR to the RACE reads. The sample shows 95,000 to 150,000 distinct CDR3 sequences, about 11% of them seen only once. The sequenced sample was whole blood, obtained in connection with sensitization to the hapten diphenylcyclopropenone (DPC). All receptors derive from a woman in her forties or fifties with alopecia areata. Some clones in this sample may be carry-over from other donors' samples.

This clonotype was picked up a small number of times. DNA of the CDR3: TGTGCCAGCAGTTATACCCCGGGACAGGGTTTTCGGTCACCCCTCCACTTT. Its protein is CASSYTPGQGFRSPLHF. V gene TRBV6-5 combines with J gene TRBJ1-6; TRBD1 matches at 9 bases. The germline CDR1 and CDR2 sequences are MNHEY and SVGAGI. With 3 bases clipped from V and 10 bases from J, the junction kept 13 bases outside the gene matches. The CDR3 sequence is 17 residues long.

This clonotype was recorded at least ten times. V and J are TRBV24-1 and TRBJ2-3; maybe TRBD2 (5 bases). The CDR3 extends over 15 amino acids. In germline, CDR1 is KGHDR, CDR2 SFDVKD. The V end lost 4 bases, the J end lost 2 bases, and 12 bases lay between the germline ends. CDR3 sequence: CATSEGDRYTDTQYF. The CDR3 DNA reads TGTGCCACCAGTGAGGGAGACCGATACACAGATACGCAGTATTTT.

V usage is TRBV4-2 and J usage is TRBJ2-2; D is undetermined. Between the trimmed V and J ends, which lost 0 bases and 6 bases, there was a span of 14 bases. Germline V CDR1 and CDR2: LGHNA, YNFKEQ. CDR3 length equals 16 residues. The CDR3 protein is CASSQDLSPTAGELFF. Here the CDR3 DNA reads TGTGCCAGCAGCCAAGATCTTAGCCCCACTGCCGGGGAGCTGTTTTTT.

The chain combines TRBV5-1 with TRBJ2-5; D may be TRBD1 (5 bases). Germline values: CDR1 SGHRS, CDR2 YFSETQ. V was trimmed by 0 bases and J by 1 base, leaving 13 bases between them. The CDR3 length is 16 residues. This CDR3 is CASSLAGQGSQETQYF. CDR3 bases: TGCGCCAGCAGCTTGGCCGGACAAGGGTCCCAAGAGACCCAGTACTTC.

This clonotype was detected ten times or more. The chain couples TRBV5-1 to TRBJ2-7; TRBD1 agrees at 10 bases. Looked up from germline, CDR1 is SGHRS and CDR2 is YFSETQ. There are 16 residues in the CDR3. V trimming: 3 bases; J trimming: 5 bases; junction bases outside the gene matches: 11. In nucleotides, the CDR3 is TGCGCCAGCAGCTCCCCCCGGCGACAGGGGGCCCACGAGCAGTACTTC. It yields the protein CASSSPRRQGAHEQYF. The full variable domain, in which reference TRBV5-1 and TRBJ2-7 provide the parts outside the CDR3, is KAGVTQTPRYLIKTRGQQVTLSCSPISGHRSVSWYQQTPGQGLQFLFEYFSETQRNKGNFPGRFSGRQFSNSRSEMNVSTLELGDSALYLCASSSPRRQGAHEQYFGPGTRLTVT.